A selection of T cell receptor beta chains follows, all from one sample in a study of intratumoral heterogeneity in liver cancer. Some clones are missing from TCRdb's copy, which holds only in-frame ones; the method was immunoSEQ multiplex PCR. Found here are some 21,000 clones, around 78% of them singletons; the top ten hold roughly a sixth. The sequenced sample was tumor-adjacent normal tissue, obtained before any cancer treatment. The source is a woman in her sixties or seventies with hepatocellular carcinoma. CDR3s leave out the opening cysteine and the closing phenylalanine or tryptophan.

j_call v_call cdr3_aa
TRBJ2-3 TRBV29-1 SEKQGPDTQY
TRBJ2-7 TRBV18 ASSQTETYEQY
TRBJ2-1 TRBV7-9 ASSTTHQLSYNEQF
TRBJ2-7 TRBV9 ASSGGTGGEQY
TRBJ1-5 TRBV19 ASSRDNSFNQPQH
TRBJ2-1 TRBV6-5 ASSWGASYNEQF
TRBJ2-1 TRBV5-1 ASSESGTDEQF
TRBJ1-3 TRBV2 ASRDQGSSGNTIY
TRBJ2-7 TRBV28 ASGDRGDDKQY
TRBJ2-1 TRBV2 ASSAPGLSSNEQF
TRBJ2-3 TRBV28 ASSAGSSGSRNTQY
TRBJ1-4 TRBV28 ASSLLPGQANEKLF
TRBJ2-6 TRBV7-9 ASSLRELDVFSGANVLT
TRBJ1-6 TRBV5-1 ASSFKIGYSPLH
TRBJ2-2 TRBV28 ASRSGWGQGAGTGELF
TRBJ2-7 TRBV27 ATTLRVAGERVEQY
TRBJ1-3 TRBV20-1 SASTGTPGRGNTIY
TRBJ2-7 TRBV5-1 ASRLTNYEQY
TRBJ1-4 TRBV6-1 ASSERVGTGIEKLF
TRBJ1-1 TRBV5-6 ASSSRQGAEAF
TRBJ2-2 TRBV6-1 ASSERTSSGELF
TRBJ2-7 TRBV6-5 ASSPRSGTYEQY
TRBJ1-5 TRBV28 ASSFGPFNQPQH
TRBJ2-3 TRBV10-2 ASSESSGWDTQY
TRBJ2-5 TRBV24-1 ATSPNEGARETQY
TRBJ1-6 TRBV19 LYPSRAGH
TRBJ1-1 TRBV6-5 AIRGGTEAF
TRBJ2-2 TRBV15 ATSRKGLAGGAGELF
TRBJ1-5 TRBV30 AWSRGADSNQPQH
TRBJ2-1 TRBV27 ASSSGTTYNEQF
TRBJ2-7 TRBV28 ASRRTGGTYEQY
TRBJ1-1 TRBV27 ASSLRRAVDTEAF
TRBJ1-3 TRBV19 ASSHRVQSSGNTIY
TRBJ1-4 TRBV30 AWSLGQMINEKLF
TRBJ2-5 TRBV19 ASSTNSGKETQY
TRBJ2-7 TRBV10-3 AITDGSYEQY
TRBJ1-1 TRBV30 AWRATGLGTEAF
TRBJ2-3 TRBV9 ASRGLGDTQY
TRBJ2-3 TRBV5-1 ASSRGQGTDTQY
TRBJ1-6 TRBV15 ATSREDRVYSPLH
TRBJ1-1 TRBV15 ATSRGDGSLEAF
TRBJ2-3 TRBV6-5 ASSFGTSDTDTQY
TRBJ2-2 TRBV27 ASTIYRDGTGELF
TRBJ1-2 TRBV24-1 ATSDPRTYGYT
TRBJ1-1 TRBV4-1 ASSQEGGNTEAF
TRBJ2-7 TRBV5-1 ASSLGLAGDEQY
TRBJ2-1 TRBV19 ASSIYQGSYNEQF